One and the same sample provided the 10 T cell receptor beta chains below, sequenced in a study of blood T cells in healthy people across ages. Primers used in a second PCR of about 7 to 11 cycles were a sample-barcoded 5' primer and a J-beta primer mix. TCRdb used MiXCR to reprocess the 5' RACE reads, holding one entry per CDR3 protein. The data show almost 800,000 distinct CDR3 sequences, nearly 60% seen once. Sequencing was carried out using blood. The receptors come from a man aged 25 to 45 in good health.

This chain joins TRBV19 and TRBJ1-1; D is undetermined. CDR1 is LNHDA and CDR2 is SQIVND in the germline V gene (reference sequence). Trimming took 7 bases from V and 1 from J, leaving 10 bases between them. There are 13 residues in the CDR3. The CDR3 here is CASTVLGNTEAFF. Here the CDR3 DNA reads TGTGCCAGTACGGTATTGGGGAACACTGAAGCTTTCTTT.

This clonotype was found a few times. The CDR3 DNA reads as TGCAGTGCTAGAAGCTGGGTTGGGGCCAACGTCCTGACTTTC. Encoded protein: CSARSWVGANVLTF. The chain couples TRBV20-1 to TRBJ2-6, with D unclear. CDR1 and CDR2 from the germline V gene are DFQATT and SNEGSKA (reference sequence). This CDR3 comprises 14 residues. The V end lost 2 bases, the J end lost 3 bases, and 8 bases lay between the germline ends.

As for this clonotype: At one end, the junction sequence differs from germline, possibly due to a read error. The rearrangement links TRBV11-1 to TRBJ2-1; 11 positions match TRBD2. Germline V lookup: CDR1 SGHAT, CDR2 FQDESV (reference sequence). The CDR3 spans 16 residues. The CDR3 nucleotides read TGTGCCTGCAGCCAGCCCGGGACTAGCGGATACAATGAGCAGTTCTTC. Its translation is CACSQPGTSGYNEQFF.

The chain's CDR3 is CASSADAPTEAFF. CDR3 DNA sequence: TGTGCCAGCAGCGCGGACGCACCTACTGAAGCTTTCTTT. The J gene is TRBJ1-1, the V gene TRBV2; no clear D gene. This CDR3 has 13 residues. Germline lookup yields CDR1 SNHLY and CDR2 FYNNEI. Trimming shortened V by 6 bases and J by 5 bases, and 13 bases separated the two germline ends. The whole variable domain, remainder taken from reference TRBV2 and TRBJ1-1, is EPEVTQTPSHQVTQMGQEVILRCVPISNHLYFYWYRQILGQKVEFLVSFYNNEISEKSEIFDDQFSVERPDGSNFTLKIRSTKLEDSAMYFCASSADAPTEAFFGQGTRLTVV.

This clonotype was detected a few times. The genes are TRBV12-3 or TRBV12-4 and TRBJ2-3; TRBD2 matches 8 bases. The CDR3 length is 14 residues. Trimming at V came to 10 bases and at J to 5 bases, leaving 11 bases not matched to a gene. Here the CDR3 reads CAIHFGGAGDTQYF. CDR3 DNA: TGTGCCATCCATTTCGGGGGGGCCGGAGATACGCAGTATTTT.

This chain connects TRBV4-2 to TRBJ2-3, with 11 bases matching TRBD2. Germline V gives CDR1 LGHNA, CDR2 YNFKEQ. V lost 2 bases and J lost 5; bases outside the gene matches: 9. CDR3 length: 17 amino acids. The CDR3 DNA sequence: TGTGCCAGCAGCCAACATAGCGGGGGGGCCGTCGAAGATACGCAGTATTTT. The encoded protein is CASSQHSGGAVEDTQYF.

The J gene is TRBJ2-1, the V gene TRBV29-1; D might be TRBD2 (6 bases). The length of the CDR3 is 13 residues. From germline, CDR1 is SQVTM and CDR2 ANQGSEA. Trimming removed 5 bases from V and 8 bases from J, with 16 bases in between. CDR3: CSVRDSMLDEQFF. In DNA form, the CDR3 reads TGCAGCGTTCGGGACTCGATGTTAGATGAGCAGTTCTTC.

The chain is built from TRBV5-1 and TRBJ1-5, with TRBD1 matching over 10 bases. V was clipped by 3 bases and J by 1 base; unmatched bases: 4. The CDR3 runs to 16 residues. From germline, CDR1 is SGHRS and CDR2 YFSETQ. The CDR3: CASSSGTGASNQPQHF. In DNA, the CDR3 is TGCGCCAGCAGCTCCGGGACAGGGGCGAGCAATCAGCCCCAGCATTTT.

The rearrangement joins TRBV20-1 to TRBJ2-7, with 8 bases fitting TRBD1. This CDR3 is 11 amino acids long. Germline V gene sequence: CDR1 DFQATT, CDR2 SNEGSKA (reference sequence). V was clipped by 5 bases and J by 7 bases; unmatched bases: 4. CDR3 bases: TGCAGTGCTCCTACAGGGGGGGAGCAGTACTTC. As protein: CSAPTGGEQYF.

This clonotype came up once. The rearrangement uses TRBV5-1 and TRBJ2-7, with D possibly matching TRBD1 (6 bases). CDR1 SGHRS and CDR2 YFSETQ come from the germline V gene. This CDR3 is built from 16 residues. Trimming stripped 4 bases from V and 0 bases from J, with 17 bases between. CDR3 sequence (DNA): TGCGCCAGCAGCACAGACCTCGACAGGAGCTCCTACGAGCAGTACTTC. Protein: CASSTDLDRSSYEQYF.